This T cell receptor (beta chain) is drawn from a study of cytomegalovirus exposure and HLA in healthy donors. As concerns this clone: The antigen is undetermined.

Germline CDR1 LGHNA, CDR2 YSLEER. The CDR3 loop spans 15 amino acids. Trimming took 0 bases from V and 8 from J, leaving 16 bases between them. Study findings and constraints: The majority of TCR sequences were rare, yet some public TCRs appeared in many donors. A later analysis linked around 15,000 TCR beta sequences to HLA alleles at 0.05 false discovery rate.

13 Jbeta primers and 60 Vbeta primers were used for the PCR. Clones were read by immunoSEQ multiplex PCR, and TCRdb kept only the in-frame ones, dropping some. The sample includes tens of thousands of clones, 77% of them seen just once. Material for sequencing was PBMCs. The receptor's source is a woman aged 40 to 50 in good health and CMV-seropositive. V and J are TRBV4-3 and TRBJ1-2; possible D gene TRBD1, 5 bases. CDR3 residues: CASSQDVGREAGYTF. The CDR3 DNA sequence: TGCGCCAGCAGCCAAGATGTCGGCAGGGAGGCGGGCTACACCTTC.